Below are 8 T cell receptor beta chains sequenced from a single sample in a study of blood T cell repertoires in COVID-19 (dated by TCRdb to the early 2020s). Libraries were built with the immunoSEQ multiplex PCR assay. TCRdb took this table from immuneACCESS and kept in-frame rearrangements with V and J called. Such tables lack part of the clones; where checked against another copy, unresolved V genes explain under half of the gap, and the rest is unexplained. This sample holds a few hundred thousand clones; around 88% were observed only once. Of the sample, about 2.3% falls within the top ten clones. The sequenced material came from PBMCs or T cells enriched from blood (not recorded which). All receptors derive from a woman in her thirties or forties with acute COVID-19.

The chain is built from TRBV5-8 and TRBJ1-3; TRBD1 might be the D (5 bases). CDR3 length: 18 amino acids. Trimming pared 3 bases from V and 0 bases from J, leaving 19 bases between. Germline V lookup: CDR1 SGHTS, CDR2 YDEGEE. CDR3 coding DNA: TGTGCCAGCAGCTGGGGGGGAAGACGGGATTTCTCTGGAAACACCATATATTTT. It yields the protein CASSWGGRRDFSGNTIYF.

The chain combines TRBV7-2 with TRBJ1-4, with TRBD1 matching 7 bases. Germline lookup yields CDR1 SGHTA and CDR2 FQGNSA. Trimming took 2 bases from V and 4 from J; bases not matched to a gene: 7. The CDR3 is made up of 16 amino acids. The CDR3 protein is CASSLNRAGGNEKLFF. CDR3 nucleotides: TGTGCCAGCAGCTTAAATAGGGCAGGGGGTAATGAAAAACTGTTTTTT.

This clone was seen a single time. CDR3 nucleotide sequence: TGTGCCATCAGTGACCCACGGGAGGACTCAAGGGATACGCAGTATTTT. This encodes CAISDPREDSRDTQYF. The J gene is TRBJ2-3, the V gene TRBV10-3; TRBD2 aligns across 7 bases. The V segment lost 3 bases and the J segment 6 bases; nucleotides outside the gene matches: 12. The germline V gene encodes CDR1 ENHRY and CDR2 SYGVKD. CDR3 length equals 16 residues.

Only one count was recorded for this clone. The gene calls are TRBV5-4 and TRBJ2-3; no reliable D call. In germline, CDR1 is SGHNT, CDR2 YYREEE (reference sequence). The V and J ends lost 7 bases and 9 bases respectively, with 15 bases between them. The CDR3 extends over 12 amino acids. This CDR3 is CASPGLGSTQYF. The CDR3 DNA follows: TGTGCCAGCCCCGGATTAGGTAGCACGCAGTATTTT. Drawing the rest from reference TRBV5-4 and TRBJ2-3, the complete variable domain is ETGVTQSPTHLIKTRGQQVTLRCSSQSGHNTVSWYQQALGQGPQFIFQYYREEENGRGNFPPRFSGLQFPNYSSELNVNALELDDSALYLCASPGLGSTQYFGPGTRLTVL.

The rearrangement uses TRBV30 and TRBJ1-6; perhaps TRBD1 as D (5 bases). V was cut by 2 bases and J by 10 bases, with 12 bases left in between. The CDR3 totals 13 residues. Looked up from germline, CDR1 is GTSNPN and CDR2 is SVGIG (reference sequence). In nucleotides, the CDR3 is TGTGCCTGGAGTCGGGGGGGACGGTCACCCCTCCACTTT. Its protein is CAWSRGGRSPLHF.

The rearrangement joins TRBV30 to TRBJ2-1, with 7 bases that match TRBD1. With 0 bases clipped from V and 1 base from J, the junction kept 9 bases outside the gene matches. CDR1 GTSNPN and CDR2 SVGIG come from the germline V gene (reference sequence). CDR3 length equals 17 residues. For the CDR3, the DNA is TGTGCCTGGAGTGTAAGTCGGGGCAGGGGGTCCTACAATGAGCAGTTCTTC. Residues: CAWSVSRGRGSYNEQFF.

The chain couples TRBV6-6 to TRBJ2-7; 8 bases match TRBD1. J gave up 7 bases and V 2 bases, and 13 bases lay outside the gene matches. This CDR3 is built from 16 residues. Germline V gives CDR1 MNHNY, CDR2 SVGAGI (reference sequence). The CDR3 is CASSYPVGATGEEQYF. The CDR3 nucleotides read TGTGCCAGCAGTTACCCCGTAGGGGCGACAGGGGAGGAGCAGTACTTC.

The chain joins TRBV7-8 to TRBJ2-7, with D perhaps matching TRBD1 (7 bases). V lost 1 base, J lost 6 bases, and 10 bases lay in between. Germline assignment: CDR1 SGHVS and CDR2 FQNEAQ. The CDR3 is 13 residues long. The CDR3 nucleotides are TGTGCCAGCAGCTTAGGACAGGGACTCGAGCAGTACGTC. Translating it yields CASSLGQGLEQYV.